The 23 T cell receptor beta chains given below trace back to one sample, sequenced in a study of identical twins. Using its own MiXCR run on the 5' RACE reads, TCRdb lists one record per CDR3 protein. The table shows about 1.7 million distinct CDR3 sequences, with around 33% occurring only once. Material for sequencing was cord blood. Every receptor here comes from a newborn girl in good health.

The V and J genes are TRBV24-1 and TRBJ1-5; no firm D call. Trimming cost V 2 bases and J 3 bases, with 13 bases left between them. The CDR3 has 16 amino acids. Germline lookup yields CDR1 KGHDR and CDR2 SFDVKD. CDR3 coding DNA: TGTGCCACCAGTGATTCGAGAGCTTTTACCAATCAGCCCCAGCATTTT. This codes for CATSDSRAFTNQPQHF.

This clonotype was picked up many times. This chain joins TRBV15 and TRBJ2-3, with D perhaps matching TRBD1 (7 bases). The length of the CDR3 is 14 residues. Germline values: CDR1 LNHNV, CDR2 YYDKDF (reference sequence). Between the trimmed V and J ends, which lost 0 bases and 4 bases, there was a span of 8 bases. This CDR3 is CATSRDRGADTQYF. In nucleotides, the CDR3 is TGTGCCACCAGCAGAGACAGGGGGGCAGATACGCAGTATTTT.

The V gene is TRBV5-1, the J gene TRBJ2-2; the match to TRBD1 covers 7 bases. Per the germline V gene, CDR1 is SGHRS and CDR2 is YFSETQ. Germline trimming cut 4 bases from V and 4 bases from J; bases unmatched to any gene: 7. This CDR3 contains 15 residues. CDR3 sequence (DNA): TGCGCCAGCAGCGAATCGACAGGGAGCACCGGGGAGCTGTTTTTT. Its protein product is CASSESTGSTGELFF.

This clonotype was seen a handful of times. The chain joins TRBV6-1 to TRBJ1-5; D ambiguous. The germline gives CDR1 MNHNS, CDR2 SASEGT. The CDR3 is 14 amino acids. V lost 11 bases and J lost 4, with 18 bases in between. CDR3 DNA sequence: TGTGCCTCCGCAGGCAGGTACAGTAATCAGCCCCAGCATTTT. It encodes CASAGRYSNQPQHF.

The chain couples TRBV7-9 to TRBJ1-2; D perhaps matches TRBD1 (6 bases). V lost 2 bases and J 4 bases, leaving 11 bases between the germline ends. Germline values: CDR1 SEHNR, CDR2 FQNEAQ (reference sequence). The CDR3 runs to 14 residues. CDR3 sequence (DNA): TGTGCCAGCAGCTTACCCGACAGGACCTATGGCTACACCTTC. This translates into CASSLPDRTYGYTF.

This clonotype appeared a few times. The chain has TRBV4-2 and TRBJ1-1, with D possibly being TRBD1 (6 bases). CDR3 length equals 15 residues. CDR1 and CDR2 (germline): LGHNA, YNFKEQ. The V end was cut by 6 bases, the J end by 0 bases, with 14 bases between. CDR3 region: CASSYNGGLNTEAFF. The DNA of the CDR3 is TGTGCCAGCAGTTATAATGGGGGGCTGAACACTGAAGCTTTCTTT.

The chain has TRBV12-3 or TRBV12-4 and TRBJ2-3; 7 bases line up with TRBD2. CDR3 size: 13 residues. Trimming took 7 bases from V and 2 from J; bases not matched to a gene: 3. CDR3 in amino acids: CASTRDYTDTQYF. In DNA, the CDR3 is TGTGCCAGCACCAGGGACTACACAGATACGCAGTATTTT.

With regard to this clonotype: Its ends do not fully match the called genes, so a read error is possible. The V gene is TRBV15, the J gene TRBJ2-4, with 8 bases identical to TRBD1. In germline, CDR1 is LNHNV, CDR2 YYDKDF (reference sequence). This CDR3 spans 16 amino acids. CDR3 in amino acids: CATSRALGQGENTQYF. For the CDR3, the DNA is TGTGCCACCAGCAGAGCCCTCGGACAGGGAGAAAACACTCAGTACTTC. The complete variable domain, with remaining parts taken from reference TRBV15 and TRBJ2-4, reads DAMVIQNPRYQVTQFGKPVTLSCSQTLNHNVMYWYQQKSSQAPKLLFHYYDKDFNNEADTPDNFQSRRPNTSFCFLDIRSPGLGDTAMYLCATSRALGQGENTQYFGAGTRLSVL.

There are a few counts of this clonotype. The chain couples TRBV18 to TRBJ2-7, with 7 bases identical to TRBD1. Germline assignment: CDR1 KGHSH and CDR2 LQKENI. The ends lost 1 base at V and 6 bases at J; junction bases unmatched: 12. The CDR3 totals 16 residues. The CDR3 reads CASSPRGPGDSLEQYF. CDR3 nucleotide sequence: TGTGCCAGCTCACCACGAGGGCCAGGGGACAGTCTCGAGCAGTACTTC. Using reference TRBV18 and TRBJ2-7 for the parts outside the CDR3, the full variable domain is NAGVMQNPRHLVRRRGQEARLRCSPMKGHSHVYWYRQLPEEGLKFMVYLQKENIIDESGMPKERFSAEFPKEGPSILRIQQVVRGDSAAYFCASSPRGPGDSLEQYFGPGTRLTVT.

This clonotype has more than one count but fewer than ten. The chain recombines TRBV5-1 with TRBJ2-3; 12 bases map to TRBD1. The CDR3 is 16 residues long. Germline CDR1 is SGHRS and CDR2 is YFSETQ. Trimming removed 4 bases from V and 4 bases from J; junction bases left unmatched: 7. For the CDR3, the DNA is TGCGCCAGCAGCGGCTCCGGGACAGGGGGCGCAGATACGCAGTATTTT. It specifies CASSGSGTGGADTQYF.

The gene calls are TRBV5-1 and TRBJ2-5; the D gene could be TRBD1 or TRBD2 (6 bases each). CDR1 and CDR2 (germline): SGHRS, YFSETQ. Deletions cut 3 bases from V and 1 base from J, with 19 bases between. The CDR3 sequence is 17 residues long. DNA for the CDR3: TGCGCCAGCAGCTCCCCGACAGGAGGGAGCTTCCAAGAGACCCAGTACTTC. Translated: CASSSPTGGSFQETQYF.

CDR3 DNA: TGTGCCAGCAGCCATGGAGGGGCACGGCATGGCTACACCTTC. The encoded protein is CASSHGGARHGYTF. The rearrangement uses TRBV14 and TRBJ1-2; D is perhaps TRBD1 (5 bases). This CDR3 spans 14 amino acids. Trimming took 3 bases from V and 6 from J, leaving 14 bases between them. Germline V gene lookup returns CDR1 SGHDN and CDR2 FVKESK. The full variable domain, rest sourced from reference TRBV14 and TRBJ1-2, is EAGVTQFPSHSVIEKGQTVTLRCDPISGHDNLYWYRRVMGKEIKFLLHFVKESKQDESGMPNNRFLAERTGGTYSTLKVQPAELEDSGVYFCASSHGGARHGYTFGSGTRLTVV.

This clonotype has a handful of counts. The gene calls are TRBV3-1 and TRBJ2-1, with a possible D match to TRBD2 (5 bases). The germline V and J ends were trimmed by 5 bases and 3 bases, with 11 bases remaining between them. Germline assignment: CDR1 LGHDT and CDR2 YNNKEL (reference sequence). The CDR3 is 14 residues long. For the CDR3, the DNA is TGTGCCAGCAGCTCCGGACTCGGCTACAATGAGCAGTTCTTC. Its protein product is CASSSGLGYNEQFF.

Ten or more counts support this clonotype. CDR3 nucleotides: TGTGCCAGCAGTCGACTAGCGGGGAGCTACGAGCAGTACTTC. Translating it yields CASSRLAGSYEQYF. The gene calls are TRBV12-3 or TRBV12-4 and TRBJ2-7, with 11 bases aligning to TRBD2. Trimming cost V 5 bases and J 3 bases; bases outside gene matches: 3. This CDR3 contains 14 residues.

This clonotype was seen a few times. CDR3 DNA: TGTGCCAGCGTACGGGGCGTCGAGTACGAGCAGTACTTC. Its protein product is CASVRGVEYEQYF. The J gene is TRBJ2-7, the V gene TRBV28; D may be TRBD1 or TRBD2 (5 bases each). There are 13 residues in the CDR3. The ends were cut back, 8 bases at V and 4 bases at J, with 15 bases in the middle. Germline V lookup: CDR1 MDHEN, CDR2 SYDVKM.

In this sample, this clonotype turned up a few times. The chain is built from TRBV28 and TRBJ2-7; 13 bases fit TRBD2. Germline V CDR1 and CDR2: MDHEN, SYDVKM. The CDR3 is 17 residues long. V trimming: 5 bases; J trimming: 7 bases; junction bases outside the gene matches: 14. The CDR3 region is CASSPYGLAGVNNEQYF. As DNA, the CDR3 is TGTGCCAGCAGTCCTTATGGACTAGCGGGAGTCAACAATGAGCAGTACTTC.

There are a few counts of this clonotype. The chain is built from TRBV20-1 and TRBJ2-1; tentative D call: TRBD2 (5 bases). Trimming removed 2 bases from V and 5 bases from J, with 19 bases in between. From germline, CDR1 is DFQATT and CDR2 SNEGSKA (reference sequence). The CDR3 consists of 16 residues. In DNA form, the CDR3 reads TGCAGTGCTAGATATTCGAGCGGTCCTATTAACAATGAGCAGTTCTTC. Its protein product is CSARYSSGPINNEQFF.

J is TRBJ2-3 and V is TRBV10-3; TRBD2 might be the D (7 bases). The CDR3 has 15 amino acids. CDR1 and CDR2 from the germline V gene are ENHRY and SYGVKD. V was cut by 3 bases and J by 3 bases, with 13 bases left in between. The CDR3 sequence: CAISDAGRGTDTQYF. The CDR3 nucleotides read TGTGCCATCAGTGACGCGGGGAGGGGGACAGATACGCAGTATTTT.

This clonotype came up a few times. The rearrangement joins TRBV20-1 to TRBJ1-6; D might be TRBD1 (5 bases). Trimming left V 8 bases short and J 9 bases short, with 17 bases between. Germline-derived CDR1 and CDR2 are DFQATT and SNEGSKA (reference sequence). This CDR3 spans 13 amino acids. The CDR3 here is CSSGGYPFSPLHF. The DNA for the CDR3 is TGCAGTAGCGGGGGTTATCCCTTTTCACCCCTCCACTTT.

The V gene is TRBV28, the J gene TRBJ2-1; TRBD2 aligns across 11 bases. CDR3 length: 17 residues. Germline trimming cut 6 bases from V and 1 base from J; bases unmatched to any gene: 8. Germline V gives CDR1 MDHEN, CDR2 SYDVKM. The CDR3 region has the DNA TGTGCCAGCAGCTCGGGACTAGCGGATTCTTCCTACAATGAGCAGTTCTTC. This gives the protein CASSSGLADSSYNEQFF.

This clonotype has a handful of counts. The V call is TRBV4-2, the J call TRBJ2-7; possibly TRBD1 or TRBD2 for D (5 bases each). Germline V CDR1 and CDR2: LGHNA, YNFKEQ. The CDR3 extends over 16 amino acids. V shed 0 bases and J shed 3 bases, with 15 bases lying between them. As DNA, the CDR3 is TGTGCCAGCAGCCAAGATCTTTGGGGACCAAACTACGAGCAGTACTTC. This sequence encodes CASSQDLWGPNYEQYF.

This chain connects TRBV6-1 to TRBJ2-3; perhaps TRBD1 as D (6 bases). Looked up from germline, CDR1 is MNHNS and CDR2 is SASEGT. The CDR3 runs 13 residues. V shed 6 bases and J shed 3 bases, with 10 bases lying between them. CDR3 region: CASRRQETDTQYF. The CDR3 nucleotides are TGTGCCAGCAGACGACAGGAGACAGATACGCAGTATTTT.

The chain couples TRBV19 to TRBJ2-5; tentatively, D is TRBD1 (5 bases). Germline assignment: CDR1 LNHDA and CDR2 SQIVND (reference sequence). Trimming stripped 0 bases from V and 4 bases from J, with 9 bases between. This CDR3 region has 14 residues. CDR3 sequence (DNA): TGTGCCAGTAGTATAGACAGGGCGCCAGAGACCCAGTACTTC. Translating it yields CASSIDRAPETQYF.